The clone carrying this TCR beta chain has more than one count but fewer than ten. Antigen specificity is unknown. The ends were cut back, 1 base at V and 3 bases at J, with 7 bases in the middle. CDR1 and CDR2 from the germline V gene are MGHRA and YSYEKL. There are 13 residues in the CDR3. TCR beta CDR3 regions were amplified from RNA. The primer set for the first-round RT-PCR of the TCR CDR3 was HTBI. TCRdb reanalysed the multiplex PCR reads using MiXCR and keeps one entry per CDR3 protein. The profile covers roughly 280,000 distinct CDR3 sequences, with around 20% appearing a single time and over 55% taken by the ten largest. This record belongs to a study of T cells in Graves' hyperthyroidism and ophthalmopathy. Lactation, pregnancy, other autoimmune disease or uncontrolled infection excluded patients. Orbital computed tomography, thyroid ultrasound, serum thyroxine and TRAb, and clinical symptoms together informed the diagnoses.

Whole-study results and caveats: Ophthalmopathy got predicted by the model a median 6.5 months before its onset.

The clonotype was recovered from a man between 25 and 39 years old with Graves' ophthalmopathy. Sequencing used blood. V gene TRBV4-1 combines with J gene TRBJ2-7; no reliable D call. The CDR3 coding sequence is TGCGCCAGCAGCCAAGCGCAAAGCTACGAGCAGTACTTC. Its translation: CASSQAQSYEQYF.